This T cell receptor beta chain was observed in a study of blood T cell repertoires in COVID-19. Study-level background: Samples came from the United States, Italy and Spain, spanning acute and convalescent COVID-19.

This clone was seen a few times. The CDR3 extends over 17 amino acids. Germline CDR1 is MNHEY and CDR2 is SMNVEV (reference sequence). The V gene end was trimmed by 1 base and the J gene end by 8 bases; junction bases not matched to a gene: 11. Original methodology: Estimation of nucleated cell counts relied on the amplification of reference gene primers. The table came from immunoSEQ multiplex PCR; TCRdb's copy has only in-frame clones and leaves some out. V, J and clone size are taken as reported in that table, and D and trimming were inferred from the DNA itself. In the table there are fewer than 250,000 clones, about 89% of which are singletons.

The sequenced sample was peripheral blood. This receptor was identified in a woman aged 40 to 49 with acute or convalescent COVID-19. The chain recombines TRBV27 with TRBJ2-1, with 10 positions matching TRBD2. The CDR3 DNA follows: TGTGCCAGCAGTTTATTGAGTAGCGGGGGGTCCCTAGATGAGCAGTTCTTC. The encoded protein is CASSLLSSGGSLDEQFF.